These T cell receptor beta chains were read from a single sample in a study of T cell repertoires in cytomegalovirus infection. TCRdb used MiXCR to reprocess the reads, holding one entry per CDR3 protein. The data hold hundreds of thousands of distinct CDR3 sequences, with about 30% observed a single time. The antigens of these receptors remain unknown. The sequences come from cultured PBMCs, collected from culture after CMV antigen stimulation. All receptors derive from a human donor in good health (CMV status not recorded). Some clones in this sample may be carry-over from other donors' samples. Both conserved end residues are part of each CDR3. A D gene is named only where the DNA matches it firmly. Not every row has a clone size; where given, it reads once, few, many or a size class.

d_gene: .; v_gene: TRBV14; abundance: .; j_gene: TRBJ1-6; CDR3nt: TGTGCCAGCAGCCAGTGGATGGGGAATTCACCCCTCCACTTT; CDR3aa: CASSQWMGNSPLHF
d_gene: .; v_gene: TRBV6-2/TRBV6-3; abundance: .; j_gene: TRBJ2-1; CDR3nt: TGTGCCAGCCGTAAATCGACAGTATACAATGAGCAGTTCTTC; CDR3aa: CASRKSTVYNEQFF
d_gene: .; v_gene: TRBV7-2; abundance: .; j_gene: TRBJ2-5; CDR3nt: TGTGCCAGCAGCTTAGTGCCCGGTCAAGAGACCCAGTACTTC; CDR3aa: CASSLVPGQETQYF
d_gene: TRBD1; v_gene: TRBV12-3/TRBV12-4; abundance: .; j_gene: TRBJ1-2; CDR3nt: TGTGCCAGCAGTACACGACCAAGGACAGGGAAAGGTGGCTACACCTTC; CDR3aa: CASSTRPRTGKGGYTF
d_gene: .; v_gene: TRBV10-3; abundance: few; j_gene: TRBJ2-1; CDR3nt: TGTGCCATCAACCGGGACCGCGATACGAGTAGCTATGAGCAGTTCTTC; CDR3aa: CAINRDRDTSSYEQFF
d_gene: .; v_gene: TRBV7-8; abundance: few; j_gene: TRBJ2-1; CDR3nt: TGTGCCAGCAAGCCCGCCCACGCCAATGAGCAGTTCTTC; CDR3aa: CASKPAHANEQFF
d_gene: TRBD1; v_gene: TRBV29-1; abundance: once; j_gene: TRBJ1-2; CDR3nt: TGCAGCGTTGAAGATCCGGGACAGGCCCTAGGTGGCTACACCTTC; CDR3aa: CSVEDPGQALGGYTF
d_gene: TRBD1; v_gene: TRBV7-4; abundance: .; j_gene: TRBJ2-3; CDR3nt: TGTGCCAGCAGCTTGGGACAGGGGGCCATCACAGATACGCAGTATTTT; CDR3aa: CASSLGQGAITDTQYF
d_gene: .; v_gene: TRBV2; abundance: .; j_gene: TRBJ1-6; CDR3nt: TGTGCCAGCGAGGGGTGGCTACCCGGGGTGCAGGGATCACCCCTCCACTTT; CDR3aa: CASEGWLPGVQGSPLHF
d_gene: TRBD2; v_gene: TRBV7-8; abundance: .; j_gene: TRBJ2-1; CDR3nt: TGTGCCAGCAGCCCCCACAGACTAGCGGGGGCCGAGCAGTTCTTC; CDR3aa: CASSPHRLAGAEQFF
d_gene: TRBD2; v_gene: TRBV20-1; abundance: few; j_gene: TRBJ2-1; CDR3nt: TGCAGTGCTAGAGATTACTGGGCGGGAGACAATGAGCAGTTCTTC; CDR3aa: CSARDYWAGDNEQFF
d_gene: .; v_gene: TRBV19; abundance: few; j_gene: TRBJ1-1; CDR3nt: TGTGCCAGTAGTACCCACAGGAACACTGAAGCTTTCTTT; CDR3aa: CASSTHRNTEAFF
d_gene: .; v_gene: TRBV19; abundance: .; j_gene: TRBJ2-5; CDR3nt: TGTGCCAGTAGTGGGACCCAGTACTTC; CDR3aa: CASSGTQYF
d_gene: .; v_gene: TRBV7-8; abundance: .; j_gene: TRBJ2-2; CDR3nt: TGTGCCAGCAGCAGAATCCTAGCCGGGGAGCTGTTTTTT; CDR3aa: CASSRILAGELFF
d_gene: TRBD1; v_gene: TRBV7-2; abundance: .; j_gene: TRBJ2-1; CDR3nt: TGTGCCAGCAGCTTTCGAGGACAGGGGTACAATGAGCAGTTCTTC; CDR3aa: CASSFRGQGYNEQFF
d_gene: .; v_gene: TRBV12-3/TRBV12-4; abundance: .; j_gene: TRBJ2-2; CDR3nt: TGTGCCAGCAGTTCGTCCTGGGGCACCGGGGAGCTGTTTTTT; CDR3aa: CASSSSWGTGELFF
d_gene: TRBD1; v_gene: TRBV5-4; abundance: .; j_gene: TRBJ1-2; CDR3nt: TGTGCCAGCAGGCCGCAGGGACAGGGGGCGCATGGCTACACCTTC; CDR3aa: CASRPQGQGAHGYTF
d_gene: .; v_gene: TRBV4-2; abundance: few; j_gene: TRBJ2-2; CDR3nt: TGTGCCAGCAGCCAGGACGTCCTAGGCCACACCGGGGAGCTGTTTTTT; CDR3aa: CASSQDVLGHTGELFF
d_gene: .; v_gene: TRBV7-8; abundance: many; j_gene: TRBJ1-1; CDR3nt: TGTGCCAGCAGCCCCCGTCAGGGGAGTGGAACTGAAGCTTTCTTT; CDR3aa: CASSPRQGSGTEAFF
d_gene: TRBD1; v_gene: TRBV10-3; abundance: few; j_gene: TRBJ2-7; CDR3nt: TGTGCCACCAAGGCGGGACAGGGGGGTCACGGGCGCGACGAGCAGTACTTC; CDR3aa: CATKAGQGGHGRDEQYF
d_gene: .; v_gene: TRBV5-4; abundance: few; j_gene: TRBJ1-1; CDR3nt: TGTGCCAGCAGCCCGCAGACGGGGGGCGGTGATGAAGCTTTCTTT; CDR3aa: CASSPQTGGGDEAFF
d_gene: TRBD1; v_gene: TRBV12-3/TRBV12-4; abundance: few; j_gene: TRBJ2-7; CDR3nt: TGTGCCAGCAGTCAGGGACAGGGCGAGCAGTACTTC; CDR3aa: CASSQGQGEQYF
d_gene: .; v_gene: TRBV12-3/TRBV12-4; abundance: .; j_gene: TRBJ2-3; CDR3nt: TGTGCCAGCAGGCCAAGCCACGGTGGAGATACGCAGTATTTT; CDR3aa: CASRPSHGGDTQYF
d_gene: .; v_gene: TRBV15; abundance: .; j_gene: TRBJ2-1; CDR3nt: TGTGCCACCAGCATCCTCCCGGTCTTTGAGCAGTTCTTC; CDR3aa: CATSILPVFEQFF
d_gene: TRBD1; v_gene: TRBV4-2; abundance: .; j_gene: TRBJ2-6; CDR3nt: TGTGCCAGCAGCCACCACTACGGTCCCGGGACAGGGGAATATTCTGGGGCCAACGTCCTGACTTTC; CDR3aa: CASSHHYGPGTGEYSGANVLTF
d_gene: TRBD1; v_gene: TRBV7-2; abundance: many; j_gene: TRBJ1-2; CDR3nt: TGTGCCAGCAGCTTAACATACAGGGGCTTTGGCTACACCTTC; CDR3aa: CASSLTYRGFGYTF
d_gene: TRBD1; v_gene: TRBV20-1; abundance: few; j_gene: TRBJ1-1; CDR3nt: TGCAGTGCGGCCGGGACAGGGAACACTGAAGCTTTCTTT; CDR3aa: CSAAGTGNTEAFF
d_gene: .; v_gene: TRBV2; abundance: few; j_gene: TRBJ2-7; CDR3nt: TGTGCCAGCAGCCCCGGACAGATCTACGAGCAGTACTTC; CDR3aa: CASSPGQIYEQYF
d_gene: .; v_gene: TRBV27; abundance: .; j_gene: TRBJ1-5; CDR3nt: TGTGCCAGCAGCATTTTAGGGGGGGGGGCTGGAAATCAGCCCCAGCATTTT; CDR3aa: CASSILGGGAGNQPQHF
d_gene: .; v_gene: TRBV12-3/TRBV12-4; abundance: few; j_gene: TRBJ2-6; CDR3nt: TGTGCCAGCAACCAACACTCTGGGGCCAACGTCCTGACTTTC; CDR3aa: CASNQHSGANVLTF
d_gene: .; v_gene: TRBV7-2; abundance: few; j_gene: TRBJ2-6; CDR3nt: TGTGCCAGCAGCGTTAACAGGGTGGGGGGGGCCAACGTCCTGACTTTC; CDR3aa: CASSVNRVGGANVLTF
d_gene: .; v_gene: TRBV28; abundance: few; j_gene: TRBJ1-6; CDR3nt: TGTGCCAGCCTAACGCTGCAGGGACCGGATTCACCCCTCCACTTT; CDR3aa: CASLTLQGPDSPLHF
d_gene: .; v_gene: TRBV28; abundance: few; j_gene: TRBJ2-5; CDR3nt: TGTGCCAGCAGTTTGTATTCGCACGAGACCCAGTACTTC; CDR3aa: CASSLYSHETQYF
d_gene: .; v_gene: TRBV12-3/TRBV12-4; abundance: few; j_gene: TRBJ1-2; CDR3nt: TGTGCCAGCAGCCTCTCCCAAGCTGGCGGCTACACCTTC; CDR3aa: CASSLSQAGGYTF
d_gene: .; v_gene: TRBV7-9; abundance: .; j_gene: TRBJ2-3; CDR3nt: TGTGCCAGCAGCCCAAGTCCCACGGGCGCGAGGCGACCCGGGAGTAGCACAGATACGCAGTATTTT; CDR3aa: CASSPSPTGARRPGSSTDTQYF
d_gene: TRBD2; v_gene: TRBV6-1; abundance: .; j_gene: TRBJ2-1; CDR3nt: TGTGCCAGCAGTGAAATGGTAGCGGGGCCATACAATGAGCAGTTCTTC; CDR3aa: CASSEMVAGPYNEQFF
d_gene: TRBD2; v_gene: TRBV20-1; abundance: few; j_gene: TRBJ2-1; CDR3nt: TGCAGTGCTAGTTACCGGACTAGGCACAATGAGCAGTTCTTC; CDR3aa: CSASYRTRHNEQFF
d_gene: TRBD1; v_gene: TRBV12-3/TRBV12-4; abundance: .; j_gene: TRBJ1-4; CDR3nt: TGTGCCAGCAGTGAGGACAGGGGAGGTGAAAAACTGTTTTTT; CDR3aa: CASSEDRGGEKLFF
d_gene: .; v_gene: TRBV7-2; abundance: many; j_gene: TRBJ1-6; CDR3nt: TGTGCCAGCAGCTTAGTCCCAGGTGTCGGACCCCAAATTAATTCACCCCTCCACTTT; CDR3aa: CASSLVPGVGPQINSPLHF
d_gene: .; v_gene: TRBV18; abundance: .; j_gene: TRBJ1-4; CDR3nt: TGTGCCAGCTCACCGATGACACCAACTAATGAAAAACTGTTTTTT; CDR3aa: CASSPMTPTNEKLFF
d_gene: TRBD2; v_gene: TRBV7-8; abundance: once; j_gene: TRBJ2-5; CDR3nt: TGTGCCAGCAGCTTAGGTCCCCCGGGAGGGTTTAGGGAGACCCAGCACTTC; CDR3aa: CASSLGPPGGFRETQHF
d_gene: TRBD1; v_gene: TRBV19; abundance: .; j_gene: TRBJ2-3; CDR3nt: TGTGCCAGCAACAGACAGGGCTCTGTCACAGATACGCAGTATTTT; CDR3aa: CASNRQGSVTDTQYF
d_gene: TRBD1; v_gene: TRBV19; abundance: .; j_gene: TRBJ1-5; CDR3nt: TGTGCCAGTAGTATAGGGCCCAGGGGGCATCAGCCCCAGCATTTT; CDR3aa: CASSIGPRGHQPQHF
d_gene: .; v_gene: TRBV7-7; abundance: few; j_gene: TRBJ2-5; CDR3nt: TGTGCCAGCAGCTTAGAGCGTATGGAGACCCAGTACTTC; CDR3aa: CASSLERMETQYF
d_gene: .; v_gene: TRBV7-8; abundance: few; j_gene: TRBJ2-5; CDR3nt: TGTGCCAGCAGCGCGACTAGACTACAACCGTCTGAGACCCAGTACTTC; CDR3aa: CASSATRLQPSETQYF
d_gene: .; v_gene: TRBV20-1; abundance: few; j_gene: TRBJ1-3; CDR3nt: TGCAGTGCTAGATCCCCCACCCCGGACACCATATATTTT; CDR3aa: CSARSPTPDTIYF
d_gene: .; v_gene: TRBV25-1; abundance: .; j_gene: TRBJ2-3; CDR3nt: TGTGCCAGCAGTGAATCCCCTAAACGGAGAGGGGATACGCAGTATTTT; CDR3aa: CASSESPKRRGDTQYF
d_gene: .; v_gene: TRBV12-3/TRBV12-4; abundance: .; j_gene: TRBJ1-4; CDR3nt: TGTGCCAGCAGTGGGGGCAGTAATGAAAAACTGTTTTTT; CDR3aa: CASSGGSNEKLFF
d_gene: TRBD2; v_gene: TRBV11-2; abundance: few; j_gene: TRBJ2-3; CDR3nt: TGTGCCAGCAGCCGCCGGACTAGCGGGATTGGGGATACGCAGTATTTT; CDR3aa: CASSRRTSGIGDTQYF
d_gene: TRBD1; v_gene: TRBV7-8; abundance: few; j_gene: TRBJ2-1; CDR3nt: TGTGCCAGCAGCTTAAGGAGGGACAGGGTCGACAATGAGCAGTTCTTC; CDR3aa: CASSLRRDRVDNEQFF
d_gene: TRBD1; v_gene: TRBV6-5; abundance: .; j_gene: TRBJ2-3; CDR3nt: TGTGCCAGCAGCAGGGACAGGCGCTTTGTGCAGTATTTT; CDR3aa: CASSRDRRFVQYF
d_gene: .; v_gene: TRBV28; abundance: few; j_gene: TRBJ1-5; CDR3nt: TGTGCCAGCAGCCCAGAGACGGACAATCAGCCCCAGCATTTT; CDR3aa: CASSPETDNQPQHF
d_gene: TRBD1; v_gene: TRBV4-1; abundance: few; j_gene: TRBJ1-2; CDR3nt: TGCGCCAGCAGCCAAAAAGGAGGACAGGGCATGTCCCTGTATGGCTACACCTTC; CDR3aa: CASSQKGGQGMSLYGYTF
d_gene: .; v_gene: TRBV27; abundance: .; j_gene: TRBJ2-1; CDR3nt: TGTGCCAGTCGGACTGCGGTGGGGAATGAGCAGTTCTTC; CDR3aa: CASRTAVGNEQFF